A selection of T cell receptor beta chains follows, all from one sample in a study of beta chain features in type 1 diabetes. Clones were sequenced by immunoSEQ multiplex PCR, and TCRdb holds only the in-frame ones, with some missing. The data show nearly 700,000 clones, over 10% seen once. The sequenced material came from naive CD4+ T cells from blood. These receptor sequences come from a man younger than 35 with type 1 diabetes. Each CDR3 is given with its conserved first and last residue. Fields, in order: J gene, D gene, CDR3 length, clone size, V gene, CDR3 DNA, CDR3 protein. The D gene is left open where the match is weak. Size values are once, few and many counts, or a class for expanded clones, and some rows have none.

>TRBJ1-5|-|13|few|TRBV14
TGTGCCAGCAGCCAGGGGGAAAATCAGCCCCAGCATTTT
CASSQGENQPQHF
>TRBJ2-4|-|18|-|TRBV6-1
TGTGCCAGCAGTGAAGATGGGGGGTCGACCTTAGCCAAAAACATTCAGTACTTC
CASSEDGGSTLAKNIQYF
>TRBJ1-1|TRBD1|15|-|TRBV29-1
TGCAGCGTTGGAAGGACAGGGGCAAAGAACACTGAAGCTTTCTTT
CSVGRTGAKNTEAFF
>TRBJ1-2|-|12|-|TRBV30
TGTGCCTGGAGTCCCAGGGATGATGGCTACACCTTC
CAWSPRDDGYTF
>TRBJ1-1|-|13|few|TRBV11-2
TGTGCCAGCAGCTTAGCGCGTTACACTGAAGCTTTCTTT
CASSLARYTEAFF
>TRBJ2-7|-|11|few|TRBV29-1
TGCAGCGTTGGGGACAATTACGAGCAGTACTTC
CSVGDNYEQYF
>TRBJ2-3|TRBD2|15|-|TRBV18
TGTGCCAGCTCACCACCTGGGCGGGGGACAGATACGCAGTATTTT
CASSPPGRGTDTQYF
>TRBJ2-1|TRBD2|16|-|TRBV30
TGTGCCTGGAGCGAACTTCTAGCGGGGGCTTACAATGAGCAGTTCTTC
CAWSELLAGAYNEQFF
>TRBJ2-4|-|20|few|TRBV1
TGCACCAGCAGCCCTAACCCCAGGGTCCAGTTCAGGTCTGCCAAAAACATTCAGTACTTC
CTSSPNPRVQFRSAKNIQYF
>TRBJ1-1|-|11|few|TRBV30
TGTGCCTGGAGTGTAGGCGTGGAAGCTTTCTTT
CAWSVGVEAFF
>TRBJ2-7|TRBD1|14|-|TRBV6-6
TGTGCCAGCAGTTTGGGACAGTACTCTTACGAGCAGTACTTC
CASSLGQYSYEQYF
>TRBJ2-5|-|16|few|TRBV7-9
TGTGCCAGCAGCTTAGCGTTAAGACTCACCCAAGAGACCCAGTACTTC
CASSLALRLTQETQYF